This T cell receptor (beta chain) stems from a study of identical twins. Findings and limits, study-wide: Cross-sectional statistical analysis, not tracking of the same donors, underpinned the conclusions.

TCRdb re-called the 5' RACE reads with MiXCR, one entry per CDR3 protein. The sample has more than 650,000 distinct CDR3 sequences, around 5.7% seen once; the top ten hold 1.5% to 2%. This CDR3 has 16 amino acids. CDR1 MGHRA and CDR2 YSYEKL come from the germline V gene. Germline trimming cut 5 bases from V and 8 bases from J; bases unmatched to any gene: 11. Many counts were recorded for this clonotype. Its specificity is unknown. The rearrangement joins TRBV4-1 to TRBJ1-6; 8 nucleotides agree with TRBD1. Material for sequencing was naive T cells sorted from blood. This TCR came from a man between 18 and 29 years old in good health. CDR3 region: CASSSASGTGDSPLHF. The CDR3 DNA reads as TGCGCCAGCAGCTCAGCATCCGGGACAGGAGATTCACCCCTCCACTTT.